These T cell receptor beta chains were read from a single sample in a study of control samples from healthy donors and cancer patients. The assay was immunoSEQ multiplex PCR, and TCRdb's table has in-frame clones only and misses some. Of some 39,000 clones listed, 83% were seen once; the top ten hold about a fifth. Sequencing input: PBMCs. The receptors shown here come from a woman aged 55-70 years with lung cancer. Both conserved end residues are part of each CDR3. The D gene is left open where the match is weak. The size field is filled for only some rows; it gives once, few, many or a size class.

NA,TRBV7-9,TRBD1,TRBJ1-4,CASSTSGQGAIEKLFF,TGTGCCAGCAGCACCTCAGGACAGGGGGCGATTGAAAAACTGTTTTTT
once,TRBV7-2,NA,TRBJ2-3,CASSLGLAADTQYF,TGTGCCAGCAGCTTAGGACTGGCAGCAGATACGCAGTATTTT
NA,TRBV7-2,TRBD1,TRBJ2-5,CASSRWDRRSQETQYF,TGTGCCAGCAGCCGGTGGGACAGGCGGTCCCAAGAGACCCAGTACTTC
NA,TRBV7-8,NA,TRBJ1-5,CASSLAGRDQPQHF,TGTGCCAGCAGCTTAGCGGGCAGAGATCAGCCCCAGCATTTT
once,TRBV4-3,TRBD2,TRBJ2-1,CASSQDYWTSGPSYNEQFF,TGCGCCAGCAGCCAAGATTACTGGACTAGCGGGCCCTCCTACAATGAGCAGTTCTTC
once,TRBV6-4,NA,TRBJ1-2,CASSDSGAHGSNYGYTF,TGTGCCAGCAGTGACTCTGGCGCCCATGGGTCCAACTATGGCTACACCTTC
NA,TRBV11-2,NA,TRBJ1-4,CASSPADVSTNEKLFF,TGTGCCAGCAGCCCAGCGGACGTGTCAACTAATGAAAAACTGTTTTTT
NA,TRBV9,NA,TRBJ1-1,CASSAQGPVTEAFF,TGTGCCAGCAGCGCCCAGGGGCCGGTCACTGAAGCTTTCTTT
NA,TRBV4-1,NA,TRBJ1-5,CASSPRQSNQPQHF,TGCGCCAGCAGCCCCCGACAGAGCAATCAGCCCCAGCATTTT
NA,TRBV9,NA,TRBJ1-5,CASSAREGGDQPQHF,TGTGCCAGCAGCGCACGTGAGGGGGGGGATCAGCCCCAGCATTTT
NA,TRBV9,NA,TRBJ1-1,CASSVGGARGNTEAFF,TGTGCCAGCAGCGTAGGGGGGGCGAGGGGAAACACTGAAGCTTTCTTT
once,TRBV27,TRBD1,TRBJ2-7,CASRRGQGAYSYYEQYF,TGTGCCAGCAGGCGTGGACAGGGGGCATATTCGTACTACGAGCAGTACTTC
medium-sized,TRBV20-1,NA,TRBJ1-1,CSATLDIEAFF,TGCAGTGCTACCTTAGACATTGAAGCTTTCTTT
NA,TRBV7-2,NA,TRBJ2-1,CASSLIGDPRPQQFF,TGTGCCAGCAGCTTAATCGGGGACCCGCGACCACAGCAGTTCTTC
NA,TRBV29-1,NA,TRBJ1-3,CSGYLPPNTIYF,TGCAGCGGATATCTTCCCCCAAACACCATATATTTT
once,TRBV2,NA,TRBJ2-3,CASSSVPDTQYF,TGTGCCAGCAGTTCGGTTCCAGATACGCAGTATTTT
NA,TRBV5-4,NA,TRBJ2-7,CASSLGSGTPHYEQYF,TGTGCCAGCAGCTTGGGGTCCGGGACTCCTCACTACGAGCAGTACTTC
NA,TRBV9,TRBD2,TRBJ2-7,CASSVEGGGLYEQYF,TGTGCCAGCAGCGTAGAGGGCGGGGGGCTCTACGAGCAGTACTTC
few,TRBV27,NA,TRBJ1-1,CASSFTPSIMNTEAFF,TGTGCCAGCAGTTTTACACCAAGTATCATGAACACTGAAGCTTTCTTT
once,TRBV14,TRBD1,TRBJ2-7,CASSQGTGDTYEQYF,TGTGCCAGCAGCCAAGGCACAGGGGATACCTACGAGCAGTACTTC
NA,TRBV5-6,NA,TRBJ1-1,CASSLFGPLNTEAFF,TGTGCCAGCAGCTTGTTCGGTCCTCTGAACACTGAAGCTTTCTTT
few,TRBV7-3,NA,TRBJ1-1,CASSLSGREAFF,TGTGCCAGCAGCTTGTCGGGCAGGGAAGCTTTCTTT
NA,TRBV7-3,TRBD1,TRBJ1-1,CASSPDRGRTEAFF,TGTGCCAGCAGCCCGGACAGGGGGCGAACTGAAGCTTTCTTT
once,TRBV7-3,NA,TRBJ1-1,CASSSWGGTGGTEAFF,TGTGCCAGCAGCTCATGGGGAGGCACTGGGGGGACTGAAGCTTTCTTT
NA,TRBV14,NA,TRBJ1-6,CASTWTYNSPLHF,TGTGCCAGCACATGGACGTATAATTCACCCCTCCACTTT
NA,TRBV7-2,NA,TRBJ1-6,CASSLEGGLPDLHF,TGTGCCAGCAGCTTAGAAGGGGGGCTACCGGACCTCCACTTT
NA,TRBV5-1,TRBD1,TRBJ1-4,CASSLGVTQGNEKLFF,TGCGCCAGCAGCTTGGGGGTAACACAGGGGAATGAAAAACTGTTTTTT
NA,TRBV6-5,NA,TRBJ1-5,CASSYSRGGNQPQHF,TGTGCCAGCAGTTACAGTCGGGGCGGGAATCAGCCCCAGCATTTT
NA,TRBV6-5,TRBD1,TRBJ2-2,CATAQGGLTTGELFF,TGTGCCACCGCACAGGGGGGCCTTACGACCGGGGAGCTGTTTTTT
few,TRBV10-3,NA,TRBJ1-5,CAIRGSVDQPQHF,TGTGCCATCAGGGGCTCGGTGGATCAGCCCCAGCATTTT
NA,TRBV6-5,TRBD2,TRBJ2-2,CASSPGGNTGELFF,TGTGCCAGCAGTCCGGGGGGGAACACCGGGGAGCTGTTTTTT
NA,TRBV11-2,TRBD1,TRBJ1-2,CASSAAGTGGYYGYTF,TGTGCCAGCAGCGCGGCCGGGACAGGGGGCTACTATGGCTACACCTTC
NA,TRBV7-3,NA,TRBJ1-2,CASSLTGRASGYTF,TGTGCCAGCAGCTTAACGGGACGGGCGAGTGGCTACACCTTC
few,TRBV6-5,NA,TRBJ2-7,CASSYSGGLEQYF,TGTGCCAGCAGTTACTCGGGAGGTCTCGAGCAGTACTTC
NA,TRBV7-8,TRBD2,TRBJ2-5,CASSLNSGGGETQYF,TGTGCCAGCAGCTTAAATTCCGGGGGGGGAGAGACCCAGTACTTC
NA,TRBV3-1/TRBV3-2,NA,TRBJ2-2,CASKPPIGAYTGELFF,TGTGCCAGCAAACCCCCCATCGGGGCGTACACCGGGGAGCTGTTTTTT
NA,TRBV6-2/TRBV6-3,NA,TRBJ2-4,CASSYRTRRAKNIQYF,TGTGCCAGCAGTTACAGAACTAGGAGGGCCAAAAACATTCAGTACTTC
NA,TRBV5-6,NA,TRBJ2-4,CASSNLPTGRPRQDIQYF,TGTGCCAGCAGTAACCTACCTACAGGGCGTCCTCGACAAGACATTCAGTACTTC
NA,TRBV5-4,NA,TRBJ2-7,CASSLGGTYEQYF,TGTGCCAGCAGCTTGGGGGGAACCTACGAGCAGTACTTC
NA,TRBV20-1,NA,TRBJ2-7,CSAQGPYEQYF,TGCAGTGCTCAGGGTCCCTACGAGCAGTACTTC
few,TRBV11-2,TRBD2,TRBJ2-3,CASSHWTSGREDTQYF,TGTGCCAGCAGCCACTGGACTAGCGGGAGAGAAGATACGCAGTATTTT
NA,TRBV5-1,TRBD1,TRBJ2-3,CASSSGGRTDTQYF,TGCGCCAGCAGCTCAGGGGGCCGAACAGATACGCAGTATTTT
NA,TRBV19,NA,TRBJ2-7,CASSTGHGGAVQYF,TGTGCCAGTAGTACGGGACATGGAGGAGCGGTGCAGTACTTC
once,TRBV9,NA,TRBJ2-5,CASSVGGQETQYF,TGTGCCAGCAGCGTGGGGGGACAAGAGACCCAGTACTTC
NA,TRBV6-6,NA,TRBJ2-3,CASNLPTADTQYF,TGTGCCAGCAACCTCCCCACGGCAGATACGCAGTATTTT
NA,TRBV12-5,NA,TRBJ2-7,CASGLVTYEQYF,TGTGCTAGTGGTTTGGTAACCTACGAGCAGTACTTC
NA,TRBV5-4,TRBD1,TRBJ2-7,CASSWDSYEQYF,TGTGCCAGCAGCTGGGACAGCTACGAGCAGTACTTC
few,TRBV4-2,NA,TRBJ2-3,CASSQDVGGGVISTDTQYF,TGTGCCAGCAGCCAAGATGTGGGAGGGGGGGTTATTAGCACAGATACGCAGTATTTT